The text below deals with one T cell receptor (beta chain). What it binds is not known. This CDR3 contains 16 residues. Per the germline V gene, CDR1 is SEHNR and CDR2 is FQNEAQ (reference sequence). J lost 2 bases, V lost 5 bases, and 7 bases had no gene match. The data were produced by immunoSEQ multiplex PCR, yet TCRdb's version contains in-frame clones alone and is incomplete. This sample carries about 130,000 clones, 88% of them seen once, and the ten largest clones take 12%. This entry comes from a study of PD-1 blockade in mismatch repair-deficient tumors. Points from the study as a whole: Tumor-resident clones, often absent from pretreatment blood, expanded after pembrolizumab and then contracted.

Every patient had mismatch repair deficiency by PCR or immunohistochemistry. A few pembrolizumab responders had their TCRs sequenced. Sequences were derived from peripheral blood, sampled approximately 72 weeks after starting pembrolizumab. The TCR was taken from an adult with mismatch repair-deficient cancer. This chain connects TRBV7-9 to TRBJ2-1; 9 nucleotides agree with TRBD2. CDR3 sequence (DNA): TGTGCCAGCAGCCCACCGGGACTAGCAGCCTACAATGAGCAGTTCTTC. Translated, it gives CASSPPGLAAYNEQFF.